These T cell receptor beta chains were read from a single sample in a study of early T cells in non-severe SARS-CoV-2 infection. A single record per CDR3 protein comes from TCRdb applying MiXCR to the 5' RACE reads. The table shows about 33,000 distinct CDR3 sequences, with about 5% occurring only once. Material for sequencing was whole blood. These TCRs come from an adult who was a healthcare worker with PCR-confirmed SARS-CoV-2 infection or an uninfected control (not recorded which). CDR3s include the opening cysteine and the closing phenylalanine or tryptophan. D genes are given only for firm matches. The listing skips clone size in some rows; elsewhere it reads once, few, many or a size class.

len,v_gene,abundance,j_gene,d_gene,CDR3aa,CDR3nt
14,TRBV6-5,many,TRBJ2-7,TRBD1,CASSYRTGYYEQYF,TGTGCCAGCAGTTACCGGACAGGGTACTACGAGCAGTACTTC
14,TRBV2,-,TRBJ2-7,TRBD1,CASSADRAIYEQYF,TGTGCCAGCAGTGCGGACAGGGCCATCTACGAGCAGTACTTC
15,TRBV2,-,TRBJ2-1,TRBD2,CASNPGLAGENEQFF,TGTGCCAGCAACCCTGGACTAGCCGGGGAGAATGAGCAGTTCTTC
15,TRBV3-1,many,TRBJ1-2,-,CASSLHSRRNYGYTF,TGTGCCAGCAGCCTACATTCTCGACGGAACTATGGCTACACCTTC
14,TRBV10-3,many,TRBJ1-2,-,CAIRGRGRHYGYTF,TGTGCCATCAGGGGGCGTGGCCGACACTATGGCTACACCTTC
14,TRBV7-2,many,TRBJ1-2,TRBD1,CASTGQGGPYGYTF,TGTGCCAGCACAGGACAGGGGGGCCCCTATGGCTACACCTTC
12,TRBV12-3/TRBV12-4,many,TRBJ2-3,-,CASSFTGGTQYF,TGTGCCAGCAGTTTTACCGGGGGCACGCAGTATTTT
12,TRBV6-2/TRBV6-3,-,TRBJ1-2,-,CASRDSRYGYTF,TGTGCCAGCAGGGACAGTCGCTATGGCTACACCTTC
14,TRBV4-2,many,TRBJ1-2,-,CASSQDRGDYGYTF,TGTGCCAGCAGCCAAGACAGGGGTGACTATGGCTACACCTTC
14,TRBV12-3/TRBV12-4,many,TRBJ2-5,-,CASSPYLGEETQYF,TGTGCCAGCAGTCCATACTTGGGAGAAGAGACCCAGTACTTC
15,TRBV4-3,many,TRBJ2-1,-,CASSQDGGIGNEQFF,TGCGCCAGCAGCCAAGATGGAGGGATTGGGAATGAGCAGTTCTTC
13,TRBV28,-,TRBJ2-7,-,CASSPGGAWEQYF,TGTGCCAGCAGCCCTGGGGGGGCTTGGGAGCAGTACTTC
13,TRBV7-9,few,TRBJ1-1,-,CASSPGQHNTAFF,TGTGCCAGCAGCCCCGGACAGCATAACACAGCTTTCTTT
15,TRBV10-2,many,TRBJ1-1,TRBD1,CASRDREGRNTEAFF,TGCGCCAGCAGGGACAGGGAGGGTCGGAACACTGAAGCTTTCTTT
16,TRBV6-4,many,TRBJ2-3,-,CASSVYRGRKRDTQYF,TGTGCCAGCAGTGTGTACAGAGGGCGGAAACGAGATACGCAGTATTTT
15,TRBV5-1,many,TRBJ2-2,TRBD1,CASSYRQGGTGELFF,TGCGCCAGCAGCTACCGACAGGGGGGCACCGGGGAGCTGTTTTTT
13,TRBV12-3/TRBV12-4,many,TRBJ2-7,-,CASSFGVTYEQYF,TGTGCCAGCAGTTTCGGCGTTACCTACGAGCAGTACTTC
15,TRBV7-2,-,TRBJ1-4,-,CASSLVSGTGEKLFF,TGTGCCAGCAGCTTAGTGTCAGGGACCGGCGAAAAACTGTTTTTT
16,TRBV20-1,many,TRBJ2-5,TRBD2,CSARGLAGGHRETQYF,TGCAGTGCTAGGGGACTAGCGGGGGGGCATCGGGAGACCCAGTACTTC
16,TRBV6-1,many,TRBJ1-3,-,CASSEVPGGTGNTIYF,TGTGCCAGCAGTGAGGTCCCGGGGGGGACTGGAAACACCATATATTTT
11,TRBV28,many,TRBJ2-1,-,CASSLQNEQFF,TGTGCCAGCAGTTTACAGAATGAGCAGTTCTTC
17,TRBV6-2/TRBV6-3,many,TRBJ2-4,-,CASNNWNREGTKNIQYF,TGTGCCAGCAACAACTGGAACAGGGAAGGGACCAAAAACATTCAGTACTTC
16,TRBV24-1,few,TRBJ2-1,-,CATSDAAQGFGGEQFF,TGTGCCACCAGTGACGCTGCCCAAGGATTCGGTGGGGAGCAGTTCTTC
14,TRBV12-3/TRBV12-4,-,TRBJ2-3,-,CASSLGLYTDTQYF,TGTGCCAGCAGTTTAGGACTATACACAGATACGCAGTATTTT
12,TRBV30,many,TRBJ1-1,TRBD1,CAWSKGQAEAFF,TGTGCCTGGAGTAAGGGACAGGCTGAAGCTTTCTTT
15,TRBV6-2/TRBV6-3,many,TRBJ1-5,-,CASSYRQGRGQPQHF,TGTGCCAGCAGTTACCGGCAGGGGAGAGGTCAGCCCCAGCATTTT
15,TRBV7-3,many,TRBJ2-6,-,CASSFPTSGANVLTF,TGTGCCAGCAGCTTCCCGACCTCTGGGGCCAACGTCCTGACTTTC
14,TRBV24-1,few,TRBJ2-1,TRBD1,CATSDHRGRGEQFF,TGTGCCACCAGTGACCACAGGGGTAGAGGTGAGCAGTTCTTC
19,TRBV6-5,few,TRBJ2-6,-,CASSLLQGTPISGANVLTF,TGTGCCAGCAGTTTATTACAGGGGACTCCCATCTCTGGGGCCAACGTCCTGACTTTC
15,TRBV6-2/TRBV6-3,many,TRBJ2-4,-,CASRTTGLAKNIQYF,TGTGCCAGCAGGACCACGGGACTGGCCAAAAACATTCAGTACTTC
13,TRBV20-1,many,TRBJ1-1,-,CSAPRTENTEAFF,TGCAGTGCTCCCCGGACAGAGAACACTGAAGCTTTCTTT
15,TRBV6-6,many,TRBJ2-6,-,CASIDRYSGANVLTF,TGTGCCAGCATCGACCGGTACTCTGGGGCCAACGTCCTGACTTTC
15,TRBV7-9,-,TRBJ1-1,TRBD1,CASRRDRGRSTEAFF,TGTGCCAGCAGGCGAGACAGGGGGCGATCAACTGAAGCTTTCTTT
12,TRBV6-2/TRBV6-3,-,TRBJ2-7,-,CASSPQIGGQYF,TGTGCCAGCAGTCCTCAGATAGGCGGGCAGTACTTC
13,TRBV6-6,many,TRBJ2-3,TRBD1,CASSSQGADTQYF,TGTGCCAGCAGTTCTCAGGGGGCAGATACGCAGTATTTT
16,TRBV9,many,TRBJ2-1,TRBD1,CASSDHRDRPYNEQFF,TGTGCCAGCAGCGACCACCGGGACAGACCTTACAATGAGCAGTTCTTC
16,TRBV20-1,many,TRBJ2-3,TRBD2,CSALKGLAGSTDTQYF,TGCAGTGCCCTCAAAGGACTAGCGGGGAGCACAGATACGCAGTATTTT
16,TRBV6-2/TRBV6-3,-,TRBJ2-1,TRBD2,CASSPLSGSRYNEQFF,TGTGCCAGCAGCCCTCTGAGCGGGAGTCGTTACAATGAGCAGTTCTTC
14,TRBV28,few,TRBJ2-2,-,CASSSHRRSERLFF,TGTGCCAGCAGTTCCCACAGAAGATCAGAAAGGCTGTTTTTT
19,TRBV5-4,many,TRBJ2-3,TRBD2,CASSQSGRGLAGGSDTQYF,TGTGCCAGCAGCCAAAGTGGACGGGGACTAGCGGGAGGATCAGATACGCAGTATTTT
13,TRBV20-1,many,TRBJ2-7,-,CSARKGSSYEQYF,TGCAGTGCTAGGAAGGGGAGCTCCTACGAGCAGTACTTC
14,TRBV6-6,many,TRBJ2-2,-,CASILMVNTGELFF,TGTGCCAGCATTCTGATGGTGAACACCGGGGAGCTGTTTTTT
13,TRBV29-1,-,TRBJ1-5,-,CSVQGGMGQPQHF,TGCAGCGTTCAAGGGGGAATGGGGCAGCCCCAGCATTTT
14,TRBV11-2,many,TRBJ2-3,-,CASSVASYTDTQYF,TGTGCCAGCAGCGTTGCGTCGTACACAGATACGCAGTATTTT
11,TRBV10-3,-,TRBJ1-1,-,CAISEQLEAFF,TGTGCCATCAGTGAGCAACTTGAAGCTTTCTTT
17,TRBV7-6,few,TRBJ2-1,-,CASSLAPSPSSYNEQFF,TGTGCCAGCAGCTTAGCCCCTAGCCCTAGCTCCTACAATGAGCAGTTCTTC
15,TRBV5-6,many,TRBJ2-3,-,CASSLEGPARWTQYF,TGTGCCAGCAGCTTGGAGGGACCCGCGCGGTGGACGCAGTATTTT
14,TRBV27,many,TRBJ2-7,-,CASSFSGRTYEQYF,TGTGCCAGCAGTTTCAGCGGGCGAACCTACGAGCAGTACTTC
13,TRBV29-1,many,TRBJ2-3,TRBD1,CSGGQGARDTQYF,TGCAGCGGAGGACAGGGGGCGCGAGATACGCAGTATTTT
14,TRBV7-6,medium-sized,TRBJ2-5,-,CASSFSHIGETQYF,TGTGCCAGCAGCTTCTCTCACATTGGAGAGACCCAGTACTTC
10,TRBV20-1,many,TRBJ2-1,-,CIGSGDEQFF,TGCATCGGATCGGGGGATGAGCAGTTCTTC
15,TRBV5-1,many,TRBJ1-6,-,CASSVREAERSPLHF,TGCGCCAGCAGCGTCCGGGAAGCCGAAAGGTCACCCCTCCACTTT
14,TRBV7-2,few,TRBJ2-5,-,CASSLVPRAGTQYF,TGTGCCAGCAGCTTAGTTCCCCGGGCCGGGACCCAGTACTTC
15,TRBV2,-,TRBJ2-1,-,CASSVRAASYNEQFF,TGTGCCAGCAGTGTGAGGGCAGCTTCCTACAATGAGCAGTTCTTC
20,TRBV15,few,TRBJ2-3,-,CATSRDPPERDPLGTDTQYF,TGTGCCACCAGCAGAGATCCACCGGAGCGAGACCCCCTAGGCACAGATACGCAGTATTTT
15,TRBV4-1,many,TRBJ2-1,TRBD1,CASSQEDRTYNEQFF,TGCGCCAGCAGCCAAGAGGACAGGACTTACAATGAGCAGTTCTTC
12,TRBV29-1,many,TRBJ2-4,-,CSVEVAGNIQYF,TGCAGCGTTGAAGTGGCGGGTAACATTCAGTACTTC
15,TRBV3-1,-,TRBJ2-2,TRBD1,CASSYRGRRTGELFF,TGTGCCAGCAGCTACAGGGGGCGCAGAACCGGGGAGCTGTTTTTT